This paragraph covers one T cell receptor (beta chain) sequence. Its specificity is not known. The study excluded patients with other autoimmune diseases, uncontrolled infections, pregnancy or lactation. There are 14 residues in the CDR3. Germline-derived CDR1 and CDR2 are MDHEN and SYDVKM. Germline trimming cut 2 bases from V and 4 bases from J; bases unmatched to any gene: 5. This sample stems from a study of Graves' ophthalmopathy and Graves' hyperthyroidism. Study-level findings and limits: A 13-signature model separated ophthalmopathy from stable hyperthyroidism, around 90% sensitivity, 65% to 82% specificity. The model flagged ophthalmopathy progression at 65% to 71% sensitivity and 72% to 80% specificity. Among thyroid clonotypes expanded above 0.001 frequency, most also appeared in blood.

Scientists amplified the TCR beta CDR3 regions from RNA transcripts. HTBI primers were used in a first-round RT-PCR, which preceded a second-round multiplex PCR. MiXCR was run by TCRdb on the multiplex PCR reads, yielding one entry per CDR3 protein. The sample lists roughly 1.1 million distinct CDR3 sequences, less than 45% occurring once. The sequenced material came from peripheral blood or thyroid tissue (not recorded which). The genes are TRBV28 and TRBJ2-7; 7 nucleotides match TRBD2. This TCR was sampled from an adult man with Graves' hyperthyroidism. CDR3 sequence: CASSLGRVRYEQYF. DNA of the CDR3: TGTGCCAGCAGTTTAGGGAGGGTAAGGTACGAGCAGTACTTC.